The source of this TCR beta chain is a study of blood T cell repertoires in COVID-19. Grouping used clinical history reported by participants in a survey and questionnaire. The CDR3 runs to 13 residues. V lost 2 bases to trimming and J lost 2 bases, with 6 bases between them. From germline, CDR1 is KGHSH and CDR2 LQKENI. Assay: immunoSEQ multiplex PCR; the TCRdb copy retains only in-frame clones and omits some. In the table there are about 190,000 clones, approximately 88% of which are singletons. Details on this clone: Additional DNA sequences in this sample encode the identical CDR3.

Sequencing input: PBMCs or T cells enriched from blood (not recorded which). The chain joins TRBV18 to TRBJ1-2; D gene unclear. This clonotype originated in a woman in her 30s who had recovered from COVID-19. The CDR3 here is CASSPDKNYGYTF. In DNA form, the CDR3 reads TGTGCCAGCTCACCAGACAAGAACTATGGCTACACCTTC.